This TCR beta chain came from a study of T cell responses to AZD1222 COVID-19 vaccine. Study observations and caveats: A rise in Spike-specific TCR breadth and depth followed two AZD1222 doses.

Profiled with immunoSEQ multiplex PCR; TCRdb holds only in-frame clones, not every one. The sample has some 170,000 clones, around 90% seen once. Trimming pared 2 bases from V and 1 base from J, leaving 8 bases between. Germline V lookup: CDR1 SNHLY, CDR2 FYNNEI. The CDR3 length is 14 residues. A word on this clone: Its matching antigen is unknown.

Both about-4-week and about-12-week second-dose recipients were combined. The rearrangement uses TRBV2 and TRBJ1-2; D remains unclear. The sample in question was peripheral blood, obtained 28 days after the second AZD1222 dose. The TCR sequence derives from an adult who received the AZD1222 COVID-19 vaccine. CDR3 region: CASSESVFNYGYTF. The CDR3 bases are TGTGCCAGCAGTGAATCGGTATTTAACTATGGCTACACCTTC.